The 22 T cell receptor beta chains below were found in one sample sequenced in a study of spatial heterogeneity in lung cancer. TCRdb passed the 5' RACE reads through MiXCR, listing each CDR3 protein once. Of about 94,000 distinct CDR3 sequences in the sample, roughly 21% were seen once. Time point described: blood at routine non-recurrence follow-up after resection. The source was PBMCs, collected at follow-up. The receptors were gathered from a male donor with early-stage non-small cell lung cancer.

V and J are TRBV19 and TRBJ2-2, with D possibly matching TRBD1 (6 bases). CDR3 size: 13 residues. Germline CDR1 LNHDA, CDR2 SQIVND (reference sequence). The germline V and J ends were trimmed by 4 bases and 7 bases, with 10 bases remaining between them. CDR3: CASSTRGVGELFF. The DNA of the CDR3 is TGTGCCAGTAGTACCAGGGGTGTCGGGGAGCTGTTTTTT.

This clonotype was seen a handful of times. The rearrangement uses TRBV4-1 and TRBJ2-1, with 9 bases aligning to TRBD2. J was trimmed by 9 bases and V by 0 bases; bases with no gene match: 9. The CDR3 is made up of 16 amino acids. In germline, CDR1 is MGHRA, CDR2 YSYEKL. As DNA, the CDR3 is TGCGCCAGCAGCCAAGAGATAGGGACTAGCAAGGTTGAGCAGTTCTTC. This encodes CASSQEIGTSKVEQFF.

The chain is built from TRBV11-2 and TRBJ2-2; TRBD2 might be the D (6 bases). V was trimmed by 5 bases and J by 7 bases, leaving 8 bases between them. The CDR3 covers 12 residues. Germline V gives CDR1 SGHAT, CDR2 FQNNGV. The CDR3 sequence is CASSPGVGELFF. The CDR3 DNA reads TGTGCCAGCAGCCCGGGGGTCGGGGAGCTGTTTTTT.

In this sample, this clonotype turned up a few times. V and J are TRBV2 and TRBJ2-2; D is uncertain. The CDR3 is 11 residues long. The germline V gene has CDR1 SNHLY and CDR2 FYNNEI. The ends were cut back, 7 bases at V and 4 bases at J, with 4 bases in the middle. CDR3 coding DNA: TGTGCCAGCAAGGTCACCGGGGAGCTGTTTTTT. This sequence encodes CASKVTGELFF.

The chain joins TRBV19 to TRBJ2-1; 9 nucleotides line up with TRBD2. Germline values: CDR1 LNHDA, CDR2 SQIVND (reference sequence). With V trimmed by 6 bases and J by 0 bases, 15 bases remained unmatched. This CDR3 is built from 19 residues. This chain's CDR3 is CASSELPAGGPYSYNEQFF. As DNA, the CDR3 is TGTGCCAGTAGCGAACTCCCAGCGGGAGGCCCCTACTCCTACAATGAGCAGTTCTTC.

The table lists this clonotype with a few counts. V is TRBV23-1 and J is TRBJ2-7, with 7 nucleotides matching TRBD1. TRBV23-1 falls under the ORF class, with uncertain function. Losses at the gene ends were 3 bases for V and 5 bases for J; bases not matched to a gene: 4. The CDR3 sequence is 13 residues long. The CDR3, as DNA: TGCGCCAGCAGTCAGACAGGGTGCAACGAGCAGTACTTC. This sequence encodes CASSQTGCNEQYF.

This clonotype was seen more than once but under ten times. The chain combines TRBV20-1 with TRBJ2-5; D is possibly TRBD1 or TRBD2 (5 bases each). CDR3 length: 17 amino acids. V lost 3 bases and J 2 bases, leaving 22 bases between the germline ends. Germline V gene sequence: CDR1 DFQATT, CDR2 SNEGSKA (reference sequence). CDR3 DNA: TGCAGTGCTAGTGGAGCATTCGAGGGGTACCTACAAGAGACCCAGTACTTC. Amino acid sequence: CSASGAFEGYLQETQYF.

The V call is TRBV2, the J call TRBJ1-5; D uncertain. Per germline, CDR1 SNHLY and CDR2 FYNNEI. This CDR3 region has 15 residues. The V gene lost 6 bases and the J gene lost 0 bases, with 12 bases spanning the gap. The CDR3: CASSRGSNSNQPQHF. The DNA of the CDR3 is TGTGCCAGCAGCCGGGGAAGTAATAGCAATCAGCCCCAGCATTTT. The variable domain in full, completed from reference TRBV2 and TRBJ1-5, reads EPEVTQTPSHQVTQMGQEVILRCVPISNHLYFYWYRQILGQKVEFLVSFYNNEISEKSEIFDDQFSVERPDGSNFTLKIRSTKLEDSAMYFCASSRGSNSNQPQHFGDGTRLSIL.

In this sample, this clonotype turned up a few times. This rearrangement joins TRBV6-6 to TRBJ2-3; TRBD2 is a possible D gene (5 bases). This CDR3 comprises 14 residues. V shed 5 bases and J shed 6 bases, with 15 bases lying between them. CDR1 MNHNY and CDR2 SVGAGI come from the germline V gene (reference sequence). The CDR3 bases are TGTGCCAGCAGTGGGGTGACCCAGCGGGATACGCAGTATTTT. Translation gives CASSGVTQRDTQYF.

This chain connects TRBV29-1 to TRBJ2-5; no clear D gene. Trimming stripped 8 bases from V and 4 bases from J, with 11 bases between. Germline CDR1 reads SQVTM; CDR2 reads ANQGSEA. The CDR3 spans 11 residues. The CDR3 protein is CSFEDPETQYF. The CDR3 nucleotides are TGCAGCTTCGAAGACCCAGAGACCCAGTACTTC. Combining the CDR3 with reference TRBV29-1 and TRBJ2-5 gives the whole variable domain SAVISQKPSRDICQRGTSLTIQCQVDSQVTMMFWYRQQPGQSLTLIATANQGSEATYESGFVIDKFPISRPNLTFSTLTVSNMSPEDSSIYLCSFEDPETQYFGPGTRLLVL.

The table lists this clonotype with a few counts. The rearrangement uses TRBV5-1 and TRBJ2-7; either TRBD1 or TRBD2 may supply D (6 bases each). CDR3 size: 12 residues. Germline V gives CDR1 SGHRS, CDR2 YFSETQ. V lost 5 bases, J lost 3 bases, and 9 bases lay in between. The CDR3 here is CASRGGGYEQYF. CDR3 coding DNA: TGCGCCAGCAGGGGGGGCGGCTACGAGCAGTACTTC.

This clonotype turned up a few times. The chain links TRBV2 to TRBJ1-5, with unresolved D. Germline V gene data show CDR1 as SNHLY and CDR2 as FYNNEI. The CDR3 runs to 14 residues. Trimming removed 7 bases at V and 0 bases at J, with 10 bases between. The CDR3 reads CASKDGNSNQPQHF. The CDR3 DNA follows: TGTGCCAGCAAGGACGGGAATAGCAATCAGCCCCAGCATTTT.

CDR3 in DNA: TGTGCCAGCAGACCCTTGGGGTATGGCTACACCTTC. Translating it yields CASRPLGYGYTF. The chain is built from TRBV12-3 or TRBV12-4 and TRBJ1-2, with D hard to call. There are 12 residues in the CDR3. V was clipped by 6 bases and J by 5 bases, with 10 bases between them.

This sequence joins TRBV14 and TRBJ2-7; 8 bases are a match to TRBD1. The CDR3 contains 16 residues. Germline V CDR1 and CDR2: SGHDN, FVKESK. Unmatched junction bases numbered 13, after V lost 3 bases and J lost 6 bases. The CDR3 nucleotides are TGTGCCAGCAGCCAGCCTGACAGGGGTTACACGAGCGAGCAGTACTTC. Amino acids: CASSQPDRGYTSEQYF.

The chain couples TRBV10-2 to TRBJ2-5, with D perhaps TRBD1 or TRBD2 (5 bases each). The CDR3 has 13 residues. Germline V lookup: CDR1 WSHSY, CDR2 SAAADI. The V and J ends lost 7 bases and 5 bases respectively, with 14 bases between them. Here the CDR3 DNA reads TGCGCCAGCAAAGGGGACGTGAGGGAGACCCAGTACTTC. It is translated as CASKGDVRETQYF.

The V and J genes are TRBV7-6 and TRBJ1-1, with D maybe TRBD1 (6 bases). CDR1 and CDR2 (germline): SGHVS, FNYEAQ. V was clipped by 4 bases and J by 6 bases, with 12 bases between them. The CDR3 is 13 amino acids. CDR3 DNA sequence: TGTGCCAGCAGCTCATACAGGGAGGCTGAAGCTTTCTTT. It yields the protein CASSSYREAEAFF.

This clonotype was found many times. This rearrangement joins TRBV3-1 to TRBJ1-6, with D possibly TRBD1 on 5 matching bases. Germline assignment: CDR1 LGHDT and CDR2 YNNKEL (reference sequence). CDR3 length: 14 residues. The V end was cut by 4 bases, the J end by 6 bases, with 10 bases between. The CDR3 loop reads CASSPRDLNSPLHF. As DNA, the CDR3 is TGTGCCAGCAGCCCCCGGGACCTTAATTCACCCCTCCACTTT.

This clonotype was counted ten times or more. The DNA of the CDR3 is TGTGCCAGCAGCTTAGCGTCTGCAGGGCACAATGAGCAGTTCTTC. Translation gives CASSLASAGHNEQFF. This sequence joins TRBV7-9 and TRBJ2-1; maybe TRBD1 (5 bases). The germline CDR1 and CDR2 sequences are SEHNR and FQNEAQ (reference sequence). V dropped 0 bases and J dropped 5 bases, with 11 bases sitting between them. CDR3 length: 15 amino acids.

This clonotype was observed a handful of times. J is TRBJ2-3 and V is TRBV6-4; TRBD2 agrees at 12 bases. The CDR3 has 15 amino acids. Germline CDR1 reads MRHNA; CDR2 reads SNTAGT. V was clipped by 3 bases and J by 5 bases; unmatched bases: 3. The CDR3 coding sequence is TGTGCCAGCAGTGAACTAGCGGGAGGCGGAGATACGCAGTATTTT. Translating it yields CASSELAGGGDTQYF.

This clonotype was picked up many times. The chain is built from TRBV27 and TRBJ2-3, with D tentatively TRBD2 (6 bases). Germline V gives CDR1 MNHEY, CDR2 SMNVEV (reference sequence). This CDR3 has 15 residues. V was trimmed by 4 bases and J by 6 bases, leaving 17 bases between them. The CDR3 nucleotides are TGTGCCAGCAGTTCACTAGGGACTTTGATTGATACGCAGTATTTT. It translates to CASSSLGTLIDTQYF.

This clonotype was counted a few times. The rearrangement uses TRBV14 and TRBJ2-7, with D unresolved. Germline V CDR1 and CDR2: SGHDN, FVKESK. CDR3 length: 11 residues. Trimming cost V 3 bases and J 10 bases, with 10 bases left between them. The CDR3 loop reads CASSQLRIQYF. CDR3 in DNA: TGTGCCAGCAGCCAGCTCAGGATCCAGTACTTC.

The chain carries TRBV6-4 and TRBJ1-5; possibly TRBD1 for D (6 bases). CDR1 and CDR2 (germline): MRHNA, SNTAGT. CDR3 size: 18 residues. V gave up 0 bases and J gave up 1 base, with 16 bases separating them. CDR3 sequence reads: CASSDSNPYRESNQPQHF. CDR3 bases: TGTGCCAGCAGTGACTCGAATCCCTACAGGGAGAGCAATCAGCCCCAGCATTTT.